The 26 T cell receptor beta chains reported below all come from one sample, sequenced in a study of blood T cell repertoires in COVID-19 (dated by TCRdb to the early 2020s). Library creation used the immunoSEQ multiplex PCR assay. The source is immuneACCESS, and TCRdb retained only in-frame sequences with V and J called. Part of the clones is not carried over; for the studies checked, unresolved V genes explain less than half of this, and the remainder is unexplained. This sample is represented by fewer than 120,000 clones; about four fifths of them were singletons. About 15% of the sample is held by the ten biggest clonotypes. The sequenced sample consisted of peripheral blood. The receptors were gathered from a woman in her sixties or seventies with acute or convalescent COVID-19.

V is TRBV11-3 and J is TRBJ2-2; D is unresolved. Trimming removed 3 bases at V and 9 bases at J, with 8 bases between. This CDR3 region has 12 residues. Germline V gives CDR1 SGHNT, CDR2 YENEEA. The CDR3 is CASSLGPRELFF. The CDR3, as DNA: TGTGCCAGCAGCTTGGGCCCACGGGAGCTGTTTTTT.

The chain uses TRBV15 and TRBJ2-2; 7 bases are a match to TRBD1. CDR1 and CDR2 from the germline V gene are LNHNV and YYDKDF (reference sequence). There are 14 residues in the CDR3. V gave up 7 bases and J gave up 1 base; unmatched junction bases: 3. The CDR3 bases are TGTGCCACCAACAGGGGCCTGAACACCGGGGAGCTGTTTTTT. Its protein product is CATNRGLNTGELFF.

This rearrangement joins TRBV12-5 to TRBJ1-4; D is perhaps TRBD1 (6 bases). V gave up 2 bases and J gave up 8 bases, with 12 bases separating them. Per the germline V gene, CDR1 is LGHNT and CDR2 is FRNRAP. The CDR3 loop spans 14 amino acids. The CDR3 nucleotides are TGTGCTAGTGGTTTGCTTCCAGGGGAGGAAAAACTGTTTTTT. The encoded protein is CASGLLPGEEKLFF.

The V and J genes are TRBV5-4 and TRBJ2-7; perhaps TRBD1 as D (6 bases). This CDR3 is built from 13 residues. Trimming pared 0 bases from V and 5 bases from J, leaving 9 bases between. The germline CDR1 and CDR2 sequences are SGHNT and YYREEE (reference sequence). The CDR3 sequence is CASSLEGGDEQYF. The CDR3 DNA follows: TGTGCCAGCAGCTTGGAAGGGGGAGACGAGCAGTACTTC.

The CDR3 DNA is TGCAGTGCTAGTGGAGGGGGGGAGTCGGGTCGCACAGATACGCAGTATTTT. This gives the protein CSASGGGESGRTDTQYF. The chain couples TRBV20-1 to TRBJ2-3, with D possibly being TRBD2 (7 bases). Germline V gene sequence: CDR1 DFQATT, CDR2 SNEGSKA (reference sequence). CDR3 length: 17 residues. V was pared by 3 bases and J by 1 base, with 20 bases between.

V usage is TRBV19 and J usage is TRBJ1-6; D might be TRBD1 (5 bases). The CDR3 loop spans 15 amino acids. V lost 7 bases to trimming and J lost 10 bases, with 20 bases between them. Germline CDR1 reads LNHDA; CDR2 reads SQIVND (reference sequence). The CDR3 spells CASTNLGRGNSPLHF. CDR3 coding DNA: TGTGCCAGTACCAACCTGGGTCGGGGGAACTCACCCCTCCACTTT.

The rearrangement joins TRBV4-1 to TRBJ1-1; no definite D call. The V gene's germline CDR1 is MGHRA and CDR2 YSYEKL. CDR3 length equals 12 residues. Deletions cut 10 bases from V and 0 bases from J, with 9 bases between. The CDR3 DNA sequence: TGCGCCACCTCCGGGGTGAACACTGAAGCTTTCTTT. It specifies CATSGVNTEAFF.

This rearrangement joins TRBV18 to TRBJ2-5; a weak D match, TRBD2 (6 bases). The V end was cut by 0 bases, the J end by 4 bases, with 15 bases between. Germline V gene lookup returns CDR1 KGHSH and CDR2 LQKENI. The CDR3 is made up of 16 amino acids. The chain's CDR3 is CASSPPDPLEGETQYF. CDR3 nucleotides: TGTGCCAGCTCACCACCGGACCCCTTGGAGGGAGAGACCCAGTACTTC.

This chain connects TRBV11-2 to TRBJ1-3; D is unresolved. This CDR3 has 14 residues. Germline V gene lookup returns CDR1 SGHAT and CDR2 FQNNGV. With 7 bases removed from V and 0 bases from J, the gap between germline ends came to 10 bases. The CDR3 nucleotides read TGTGCCAGCACCGTCACCTACTCTGGAAACACCATATATTTT. Amino acids: CASTVTYSGNTIYF.

The chain carries TRBV5-1 and TRBJ1-2; D might be TRBD1 (5 bases). This CDR3 region has 17 residues. Germline assignment: CDR1 SGHRS and CDR2 YFSETQ. Trimming took off 0 bases at V and 1 base at J, with 16 bases between the two ends. The CDR3 sequence: CASSLESGGTGNYGYTF. Written as DNA, the CDR3 is TGCGCCAGCAGCTTGGAGTCCGGGGGTACGGGTAACTATGGCTACACCTTC.

This chain joins TRBV12-3 or TRBV12-4 and TRBJ1-1; D call uncertain. Trimming took off 3 bases at V and 6 bases at J, with 8 bases between the two ends. CDR3 size: 12 residues. The CDR3 DNA reads TGTGCCAGCAGTTTTAGAAGCGCTGAAGCTTTCTTT. Translation gives CASSFRSAEAFF.

This clone was seen just once. The chain links TRBV28 to TRBJ1-3; 7 nucleotides line up with TRBD1. The germline V gene encodes CDR1 MDHEN and CDR2 SYDVKM. Losses at the gene ends were 8 bases for V and 0 bases for J; bases not matched to a gene: 4. This CDR3 is 14 amino acids long. CDR3 nucleotides: TGTGCCAGCTCGCGACAGGGCTCTGGAAACACCATATATTTT. Its protein is CASSRQGSGNTIYF.

The genes are TRBV12-3 or TRBV12-4 and TRBJ1-2; TRBD1 agrees at 10 bases. Trimming cost V 7 bases and J 5 bases; bases outside gene matches: 4. CDR3 length equals 13 residues. This chain's CDR3 is CASTRTGGYGYTF. CDR3 in DNA: TGTGCCAGCACCAGGACAGGGGGATATGGCTACACCTTC.

The gene calls are TRBV5-1 and TRBJ1-1; maybe TRBD1 (6 bases). The germline V and J ends were trimmed by 0 bases and 1 base, with 10 bases remaining between them. Germline CDR1 reads SGHRS; CDR2 reads YFSETQ. The CDR3 runs to 15 residues. CDR3 bases: TGCGCCAGCAGCTTGGATCCGACAGGGAACACTGAAGCTTTCTTT. It encodes CASSLDPTGNTEAFF.

This clone was found once. The rearrangement uses TRBV10-2 and TRBJ2-7; 8 bases agree with TRBD1. Per germline, CDR1 WSHSY and CDR2 SAAADI. The CDR3 is made up of 20 amino acids. Trimming at V came to 0 bases and at J to 2 bases, leaving 18 bases not matched to a gene. CDR3 in DNA: TGCGCCAGCAGTGAGTCGACAGGGGTGGATTTACACCTACAAGCCTACGAGCAGTACTTC. This codes for CASSESTGVDLHLQAYEQYF.

This chain joins TRBV28 and TRBJ1-6, with D hard to call. This CDR3 has 15 residues. Trimming shortened V by 6 bases and J by 4 bases, and 13 bases separated the two germline ends. Per germline, CDR1 MDHEN and CDR2 SYDVKM. The CDR3 protein is CASSPFELYNSPLHF. For the CDR3, the DNA is TGTGCCAGCAGCCCCTTCGAGCTTTATAATTCACCCCTCCACTTT.

This chain connects TRBV3-1 (or the pseudogene TRBV3-2) to TRBJ1-4; D is unclear. V dropped 3 bases and J dropped 7 bases, with 9 bases sitting between them. This CDR3 has 13 amino acids. Germline V CDR1 and CDR2: LGHDT, YNNKEL (reference sequence). The CDR3 here is CASSQGVGEKLFF. DNA for the CDR3: TGTGCCAGCAGCCAGGGCGTGGGTGAAAAACTGTTTTTT.

The chain uses TRBV19 and TRBJ1-2, with a possible D match to TRBD1 (6 bases). Between the trimmed V and J ends, which lost 7 bases and 0 bases, there was a span of 18 bases. CDR3 length equals 16 residues. Germline-derived CDR1 and CDR2 are LNHDA and SQIVND (reference sequence). The CDR3 here is CASKRGTGRANYGYTF. CDR3 nucleotides: TGTGCCAGTAAAAGGGGAACAGGGAGGGCTAACTATGGCTACACCTTC.

This clone was seen more than once but under ten times. V and J are TRBV5-6 and TRBJ1-1, with 10 bases that match TRBD1. The CDR3 covers 15 residues. V trimming: 0 bases; J trimming: 3 bases; junction bases outside the gene matches: 2. CDR1 SGHDT and CDR2 YYEEEE come from the germline V gene. The CDR3: CASSLETGGYTEAFF. The CDR3 bases are TGTGCCAGCAGCTTGGAGACAGGGGGCTACACTGAAGCTTTCTTT.

This clone appeared a few times. The chain combines TRBV18 with TRBJ2-1, with a weak D call TRBD2 (6 bases). The CDR3 extends over 18 amino acids. V lost 2 bases, J lost 5 bases, and 22 bases lay in between. Germline V gives CDR1 KGHSH, CDR2 LQKENI. For the CDR3, the DNA is TGTGCCAGCTCACCAATCCCGGCGGGGCCTAGAGGAGACAATGAGCAGTTCTTC. This gives the protein CASSPIPAGPRGDNEQFF.

V usage is TRBV7-9 and J usage is TRBJ2-7, with TRBD1 matching 9 bases. Germline values: CDR1 SEHNR, CDR2 FQNEAQ (reference sequence). The CDR3 is 13 residues long. V shed 11 bases and J 4 bases; nucleotides not matched to a gene: 9. CDR3 region: CAVGQGYGYEQYF. The CDR3 DNA sequence: TGTGCCGTGGGACAGGGCTATGGTTACGAGCAGTACTTC.

V gene TRBV5-4 combines with J gene TRBJ1-1; no definite D call. Looked up from germline, CDR1 is SGHNT and CDR2 is YYREEE (reference sequence). The CDR3 extends over 15 amino acids. Trimming took off 4 bases at V and 3 bases at J, with 16 bases between the two ends. DNA for the CDR3: TGTGCCAGCAGCGGTACCCTCGGCAGCGACACTGAAGCTTTCTTT. It is translated as CASSGTLGSDTEAFF.

There are a few counts of this clone. Compared with germline, one end of the junction differs, possibly owing to a read error. CDR3 region: CASSPTGGANTGELFF. Written as DNA, the CDR3 is TGTGCTAGCAGCCCGACAGGAGGAGCGAACACCGGGGAGCTGTTTTTT. V gene TRBV7-7 combines with J gene TRBJ2-2; D might be TRBD1 (6 bases). CDR3 length equals 16 residues. Germline CDR1 reads SSHAT; CDR2 reads FNYEAQ (reference sequence).

The chain is built from TRBV11-2 and TRBJ1-2; 10 bases line up with TRBD1. The V gene's germline CDR1 is SGHAT and CDR2 FQNNGV. The CDR3 runs to 14 residues. The trim removed 5 bases at V and 4 bases at J, leaving 4 bases unmatched. The CDR3 DNA reads TGTGCCAGCAGCCCCGGGACAGGGGTCTATGGCTACACCTTC. Translation gives CASSPGTGVYGYTF.

The rearrangement joins TRBV2 to TRBJ1-1; D may be TRBD1 (6 bases). Looked up from germline, CDR1 is SNHLY and CDR2 is FYNNEI. V was cut by 5 bases and J by 4 bases, with 11 bases left in between. The CDR3 spans 13 residues. DNA for the CDR3: TGTGCCAGCAGTCTCAGGGGCCCCACTGAAGCTTTCTTT. Amino acid sequence: CASSLRGPTEAFF.

This chain links TRBV4-1 with TRBJ2-4; tentatively, D is TRBD2 (6 bases). V gave up 1 base and J gave up 1 base, with 11 bases separating them. Germline CDR1 is MGHRA and CDR2 is YSYEKL. There are 16 residues in the CDR3. CDR3 in DNA: TGCGCCAGCAGCCAAGGGCGCGGGGAGGCCAAAAACATTCAGTACTTC. Translation: CASSQGRGEAKNIQYF.